The clone carrying this T cell receptor beta chain showed up many times. This entry belongs to a study of molecular identifiers for immune sequencing clone quantification. V was pared by 4 bases and J by 1 base, with 11 bases of the junction left unmatched. The length of the CDR3 is 16 residues. Germline values: CDR1 SQVTM, CDR2 ANQGSEA. MiXCR was run by TCRdb on the PCR reads, yielding one entry per CDR3 protein. The data contain over 600,000 distinct CDR3 sequences, just under 20% of them singletons. Sequencing was performed on naive CD8+ T cells from blood, with Jurkat cell RNA spiked in. Regarding subset: FACS-sorted CD8+CD4-CCR7+CD45RA+ naive T cells. V gene TRBV29-1 combines with J gene TRBJ2-7; the match to TRBD2 covers 9 bases. The TCR sequence derives from a human donor in good health. Some libraries in this study had Jurkat cell RNA spiked in. CDR3 coding DNA: TGCAGCGTTGGACTTAGTTTAAGCGGGGGGTCCTACGAGCAGTACTTC. This codes for CSVGLSLSGGSYEQYF.